Below, 14 T cell receptor beta chains from the same sample are listed, as sequenced in a study of T cells after yellow fever vaccination. TCRdb ran MiXCR on the 5' RACE reads and lists one entry per CDR3 protein. The table shows roughly 340,000 distinct CDR3 sequences, with more than 8.5% occurring only once. The sequencing used PBMCs, collected on the day of the first yellow fever vaccination. The origin of the receptors is a man between 18 and 35 years old who received the YFV17D yellow fever vaccine.

This clonotype was seen at least ten times. The chain employs TRBV9 and TRBJ1-4; 8 nucleotides agree with TRBD1. The length of the CDR3 is 16 residues. V lost 4 bases, J lost 13 bases, and 18 bases stayed unmatched. Germline CDR1 reads SGDLS; CDR2 reads YYNGEE. CDR3 sequence (DNA): TGTGCCAGCAGCCCACCCGGGGGACAGGCCTCCGGGGGACTGTTTTTT. It yields the protein CASSPPGGQASGGLFF.

This clonotype was detected only a few times. V usage is TRBV4-3 and J usage is TRBJ2-6, with a possible D match to TRBD1 (6 bases). Germline V gene sequence: CDR1 LGHNA, CDR2 YSLEER. This CDR3 spans 16 amino acids. V was clipped by 3 bases and J by 4 bases, with 13 bases between them. CDR3 sequence: CASSQAGTTGANVLTF. In DNA form, the CDR3 reads TGCGCCAGCAGCCAGGCCGGGACAACCGGGGCCAACGTCCTGACTTTC.

This sequence joins TRBV5-1 and TRBJ2-7; no clear D. This CDR3 comprises 15 residues. V was cut by 2 bases and J by 2 bases, with 14 bases left in between. Germline assignment: CDR1 SGHRS and CDR2 YFSETQ. DNA of the CDR3: TGCGCCAGCAGCTTCATCCAGAACGGAGCCTACGAGCAGTACTTC. Its protein product is CASSFIQNGAYEQYF.

This clonotype was seen more than once but under ten times. The CDR3 DNA reads TGCAGTGCTAGGGACAGGGAGGAGTATGGCTACACCTTC. This gives the protein CSARDREEYGYTF. The gene calls are TRBV20-1 and TRBJ1-2; TRBD1 aligns across 8 bases. Germline trimming cut 3 bases from V and 5 bases from J; bases unmatched to any gene: 5. The CDR3 has 13 amino acids. Germline CDR1 is DFQATT and CDR2 is SNEGSKA (reference sequence).

This clonotype was counted only a few times. The V call is TRBV20-1, the J call TRBJ1-5; tentative D call: TRBD1 (5 bases). The germline V gene has CDR1 DFQATT and CDR2 SNEGSKA (reference sequence). The CDR3 is made up of 13 amino acids. Trimming shortened V by 1 base and J by 5 bases, and 9 bases separated the two germline ends. For the CDR3, the DNA is TGCAGTGCTAGAGCCGGGGCCTATCAGCCCCAGCATTTT. Translating gives CSARAGAYQPQHF.

This CDR3 reads CASSATGGYNEQFF. In nucleotides, the CDR3 is TGTGCCAGCAGCGCAACGGGAGGGTACAATGAGCAGTTCTTC. This sequence joins TRBV7-3 and TRBJ2-1, with 8 bases aligning to TRBD2. This CDR3 region has 14 residues. V lost 5 bases, J lost 4 bases, and 4 bases stayed unmatched. Germline CDR1 and CDR2: SGHTA and FQGTGA.

The chain carries TRBV5-1 and TRBJ1-1, with TRBD1 as a possible D gene (6 bases). CDR3 length: 15 amino acids. V was trimmed by 2 bases and J by 11 bases, leaving 22 bases between them. CDR1 and CDR2 (germline): SGHRS, YFSETQ. The CDR3 nucleotides read TGCGCCAGCAGCTTCTCAGGGGCAGGAGACGCTAGCGCTTTCTTT. Translated: CASSFSGAGDASAFF. The full variable domain, with the rest looked up from reference TRBV5-1 and TRBJ1-1, is KAGVTQTPRYLIKTRGQQVTLSCSPISGHRSVSWYQQTPGQGLQFLFEYFSETQRNKGNFPGRFSGRQFSNSRSEMNVSTLELGDSALYLCASSFSGAGDASAFFGQGTRLTVV.

This clonotype was seen at least ten times. This chain uses TRBV7-8 with TRBJ1-1, with 9 bases matching TRBD1. The CDR3 is 15 amino acids. CDR1 and CDR2 from the germline V gene are SGHVS and FQNEAQ. V dropped 0 bases and J dropped 7; count of bases not matched to a gene: 6. CDR3 sequence (DNA): TGTGCCAGCAGCTTAGCCGCAACAGGGGGCAGTGAAGCTTTCTTT. Protein sequence: CASSLAATGGSEAFF.

The chain has TRBV4-1 and TRBJ2-5; 10 bases align to TRBD2. The CDR3 consists of 17 residues. V shed 2 bases, J shed 1 base, and the junction held 7 bases outside the gene matches. CDR1 MGHRA and CDR2 YSYEKL come from the germline V gene. The CDR3 DNA follows: TGCGCCAGCAGCCAATTTAATAGCGGGGGGTCCCAAGAGACCCAGTACTTC. Its translation is CASSQFNSGGSQETQYF.

There are a few counts of this clonotype. The chain carries TRBV7-2 and TRBJ2-1; 7 bases line up with TRBD2. CDR1 is SGHTA and CDR2 is FQGNSA in the germline V gene. CDR3 length equals 15 residues. After removal of 6 bases from V and 4 bases from J, the junction contained 9 bases not matched to a gene. The CDR3: CASRPPGGLYNEQFF. Written as DNA, the CDR3 is TGTGCCAGCAGGCCACCGGGGGGTCTTTACAATGAGCAGTTCTTC.

This clonotype was seen a handful of times. This chain links TRBV3-1 with TRBJ2-3; 11 bases match TRBD2. Looked up from germline, CDR1 is LGHDT and CDR2 is YNNKEL (reference sequence). The junction had 7 bases not matched to a gene; V was cut back by 4 bases and J by 4 bases. The CDR3 is 16 residues long. Here the CDR3 DNA reads TGTGCCAGCAGCCGTATAGTTAGCGGGGGGGCAGATACGCAGTATTTT. This gives the protein CASSRIVSGGADTQYF.

This chain uses TRBV5-1 with TRBJ1-1; D is ambiguous. Germline CDR1 SGHRS, CDR2 YFSETQ. This CDR3 spans 13 amino acids. V dropped 1 base and J dropped 6 bases, with 10 bases sitting between them. CDR3 in amino acids: CASSLLSGSEAFF. The CDR3, as DNA: TGCGCCAGCAGCTTGCTATCAGGCTCTGAAGCTTTCTTT.

This clonotype was counted between two and nine times. The chain recombines TRBV19 with TRBJ2-5; D gene unclear. The CDR3 runs to 8 residues. Germline V lookup: CDR1 LNHDA, CDR2 SQIVND (reference sequence). With 11 bases removed from V and 7 bases from J, the gap between germline ends came to 5 bases. DNA for the CDR3: TGTGCCCCCCCGACCCAGTACTTC. As protein: CAPPTQYF.

This sequence joins TRBV20-1 and TRBJ1-1; D remains ambiguous. Germline V gene data show CDR1 as DFQATT and CDR2 as SNEGSKA (reference sequence). The CDR3 runs to 15 residues. Trimming took off 4 bases at V and 1 base at J, with 16 bases between the two ends. Here the CDR3 reads CSATGSEWSNTEAFF. CDR3 DNA sequence: TGCAGTGCTACCGGCAGCGAGTGGTCGAACACTGAAGCTTTCTTT.